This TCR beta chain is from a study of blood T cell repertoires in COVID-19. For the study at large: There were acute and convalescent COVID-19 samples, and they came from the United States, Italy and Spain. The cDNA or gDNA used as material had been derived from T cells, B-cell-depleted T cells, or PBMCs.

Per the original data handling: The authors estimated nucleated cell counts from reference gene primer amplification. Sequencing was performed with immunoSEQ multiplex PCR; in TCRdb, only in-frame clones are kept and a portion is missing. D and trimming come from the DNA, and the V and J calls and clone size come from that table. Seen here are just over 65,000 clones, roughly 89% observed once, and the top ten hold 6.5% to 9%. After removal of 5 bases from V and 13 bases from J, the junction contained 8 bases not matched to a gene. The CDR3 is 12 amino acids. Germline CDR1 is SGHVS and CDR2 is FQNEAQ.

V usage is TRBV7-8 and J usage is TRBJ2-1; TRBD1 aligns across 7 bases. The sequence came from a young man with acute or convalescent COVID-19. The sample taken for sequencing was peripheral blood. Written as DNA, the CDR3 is TGTGCCAGCAGCGTAGGGACAGTCTCCCAGTTCTTC. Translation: CASSVGTVSQFF.